This T cell receptor beta chain is drawn from a study of regulatory T cells in long-lasting Graves disease. Study in general: Persistent Graves' disease required over 5 years of antithyroid drugs and positive TSH receptor antibodies. Study-wide results and limits: Segments TRBV28, TRBJ1-2 and TRBJ2-5 showed preferential usage in persistent disease. The number of shared public clonotypes was higher in persistent patients (about 2,700) than new patients (around 890).

The CDR3 contains 14 residues. V lost 6 bases and J lost 8, with 16 bases in between. CDR1 SNHLY and CDR2 FYNNEI come from the germline V gene. In its sample, this clonotype was seen many times. Its antigen is not known. Sample time point: persistent/refractory GD, antithyroid drugs over 5 years with positive TRAb. PBMCs were the source of the RNA used for TCR sequencing. The patients included were those that came from an endocrinology department in Xi'an, China. Investigators prepared the TCR beta libraries by applying iRepertoire HTBI primers and Arm-PCR of CDR3 regions. TCRdb re-derived calls from the multiplex PCR reads in MiXCR, one entry per CDR3 protein. This sample has about half a million distinct CDR3 sequences, with 20% to 25% found just once.

The TCR originated in a female donor with Graves disease. V gene TRBV2 combines with J gene TRBJ1-4, with TRBD1 as a possible D gene (6 bases). This sample comprised peripheral blood mononuclear cells (PBMCs), obtained when the disease was refractory, from a patient treated with antithyroid drugs. The CDR3: CASSVTGQLEKLFF. CDR3 in DNA: TGTGCCAGCAGCGTAACTGGACAGCTCGAAAAACTGTTTTTT.